The 15 T cell receptor beta chains reported below all come from one sample, sequenced in a study of response to subunit inactivated influenza vaccine. TCRdb called the RT-PCR reads again in MiXCR, with one record for every CDR3 protein. This sample has around 480,000 distinct CDR3 sequences, with approximately 9.9% found just once. Specimen: PBMCs from blood, collected 45 days after vaccination. All receptors come from a man in his fifties or sixties who received an inactivated influenza vaccine.

This chain links TRBV12-3 or TRBV12-4 with TRBJ1-6; a weak D match, TRBD1 (5 bases). The CDR3 has 14 amino acids. V was cut by 5 bases and J by 9 bases, with 14 bases left in between. CDR3 in amino acids: CASSQRRGLSPLHF. For the CDR3, the DNA is TGTGCCAGCAGTCAACGTCGGGGCCTTTCACCCCTCCACTTT.

In its sample, this clonotype was seen many times. The J gene is TRBJ1-1, the V gene TRBV7-3; a weak D match, TRBD1 (6 bases). This CDR3 spans 11 amino acids. Trimming took 4 bases from V and 8 from J, leaving 8 bases between them. From germline, CDR1 is SGHTA and CDR2 FQGTGA. CDR3 amino acids: CASSSGQEAFF. The CDR3 coding sequence is TGTGCCAGCAGCTCAGGACAGGAAGCTTTCTTT.

This clonotype has more than one count but fewer than ten. The chain employs TRBV28 and TRBJ2-3, with D unclear. The CDR3 loop spans 13 amino acids. Trimming shortened V by 4 bases and J by 2 bases, and 7 bases separated the two germline ends. The V gene's germline CDR1 is MDHEN and CDR2 SYDVKM. CDR3 residues: CASSSDNTDTQYF. CDR3 nucleotide sequence: TGTGCCAGCAGTTCAGACAACACAGATACGCAGTATTTT.

This chain connects TRBV29-1 to TRBJ2-1, with 8 nucleotides matching TRBD2. Germline CDR1 is SQVTM and CDR2 is ANQGSEA. The CDR3 consists of 14 residues. The V gene end was trimmed by 4 bases and the J gene end by 8 bases; junction bases not matched to a gene: 10. CDR3 coding DNA: TGCAGCGTTGGGGGACTAGAGATGCTCGATGAGCAGTTCTTC. Translated, it gives CSVGGLEMLDEQFF.

This sequence joins TRBV6-5 and TRBJ2-3, with 9 bases that match TRBD2. V dropped 0 bases and J dropped 3; count of bases not matched to a gene: 7. The germline CDR1 and CDR2 sequences are MNHEY and SVGAGI. The CDR3 has 17 amino acids. CDR3 amino acids: CASSYSWLAGRTDTQYF. CDR3 DNA: TGTGCCAGCAGTTACTCATGGCTAGCGGGGAGGACAGATACGCAGTATTTT.

This clonotype was counted only a few times. The chain is built from TRBV7-2 and TRBJ2-7; TRBD2 aligns across 7 bases. Per the germline V gene, CDR1 is SGHTA and CDR2 is FQGNSA. The CDR3 totals 15 residues. Germline trimming cut 2 bases from V and 2 bases from J; bases unmatched to any gene: 6. The CDR3 is CASSLYQRGTYEQYF. The CDR3 DNA sequence: TGTGCCAGCAGCTTATACCAGCGGGGCACCTACGAGCAGTACTTC. Full variable domain (outside the CDR3, taken from reference TRBV7-2 and TRBJ2-7): GAGVSQSPSNKVTEKGKDVELRCDPISGHTALYWYRQSLGQGLEFLIYFQGNSAPDKSGLPSDRFSAERTGGSVSTLTIQRTQQEDSAVYLCASSLYQRGTYEQYFGPGTRLTVT.

This clonotype came up many times. This sequence joins TRBV12-3 or TRBV12-4 and TRBJ1-2; D remains ambiguous. V was trimmed by 4 bases and J by 13 bases, leaving 16 bases between them. The CDR3 runs to 12 residues. CDR3 protein: CASSSSGGRPTF. In DNA, the CDR3 is TGTGCCAGCAGTTCGTCAGGAGGTCGACCCACCTTC.

The chain carries TRBV12-3 or TRBV12-4 and TRBJ2-1, with 8 bases lining up with TRBD1. This CDR3 contains 14 residues. V dropped 3 bases and J dropped 8; count of bases not matched to a gene: 6. For the CDR3, the DNA is TGTGCCAGCAGTTTTTTCAGGGGGCGGGATGAGCAGTTCTTC. Amino acids: CASSFFRGRDEQFF.

This clonotype was seen only a few times. This sequence joins TRBV28 and TRBJ2-1; 9 bases fit TRBD2. Germline V gene sequence: CDR1 MDHEN, CDR2 SYDVKM. V was pared by 3 bases and J by 10 bases, with 13 bases of the junction left unmatched. The CDR3 is 16 residues long. CDR3 sequence: CASSFVGLAQLREQFF. CDR3 sequence (DNA): TGTGCCAGCAGTTTTGTGGGACTAGCACAGCTAAGGGAGCAGTTCTTC.

A few counts support this clonotype. The rearrangement links TRBV18 to TRBJ1-6; 8 nucleotides line up with TRBD1. Looked up from germline, CDR1 is KGHSH and CDR2 is LQKENI. V shed 4 bases and J 8 bases; nucleotides not matched to a gene: 4. The CDR3 has 14 residues. The CDR3 protein is CASSRGQGYSPLHF. For the CDR3, the DNA is TGTGCCAGCTCACGTGGACAGGGATATTCACCCCTCCACTTT.

This clonotype appeared many times. This chain connects TRBV5-6 to TRBJ1-3; no firm D call. CDR3 size: 15 residues. Germline V gene lookup returns CDR1 SGHDT and CDR2 YYEEEE. Trimming pared 5 bases from V and 1 base from J, leaving 13 bases between. The CDR3 coding sequence is TGTGCCAGCAGTCGTGGGGAAGCGTCTGGAAACACCATATATTTT. It encodes CASSRGEASGNTIYF.

The V and J genes are TRBV29-1 and TRBJ2-5; D is unclear. This CDR3 spans 10 amino acids. V was clipped by 6 bases and J by 14 bases, with 16 bases between them. The germline CDR1 and CDR2 sequences are SQVTM and ANQGSEA. The CDR3 here is CSVAAERAYF. CDR3 nucleotide sequence: TGCAGCGTCGCCGCAGAAAGGGCCTACTTC.

V is TRBV11-2 and J is TRBJ2-1; 8 positions agree with TRBD1. The V and J ends lost 3 bases and 5 bases, in that order; junction bases with no gene match: 6. Germline loops: CDR1 SGHAT, CDR2 FQNNGV. The CDR3 loop spans 15 amino acids. This chain's CDR3 is CASSFQGQVNNEQFF. The CDR3 DNA sequence: TGTGCCAGCAGCTTTCAGGGACAGGTGAACAATGAGCAGTTCTTC.

The CDR3 reads CASSGGLTGELFF. The CDR3 nucleotides read TGTGCCAGCTCCGGGGGACTCACCGGGGAGCTGTTTTTT. The chain has TRBV7-3 and TRBJ2-2, with D possibly TRBD2 on 6 matching bases. Germline CDR1 SGHTA, CDR2 FQGTGA. This CDR3 comprises 13 residues. Deletions cut 8 bases from V and 4 bases from J, with 11 bases between. Filled out from reference TRBV7-3 and TRBJ2-2, the complete variable domain reads GAGVSQTPSNKVTEKGKYVELRCDPISGHTALYWYRQSLGQGPEFLIYFQGTGAADDSGLPNDRFFAVRPEGSVSTLKIQRTERGDSAVYLCASSGGLTGELFFGEGSRLTVL.

J is TRBJ2-7 and V is TRBV4-3; 8 bases fit TRBD1. This CDR3 comprises 16 residues. The V gene's germline CDR1 is LGHNA and CDR2 YSLEER. Germline trimming cut 0 bases from V and 0 bases from J; bases unmatched to any gene: 4. CDR3 coding DNA: TGCGCCAGCAGCCAAGATCCCGGGACAGGCTCCTACGAGCAGTACTTC. Translated, it gives CASSQDPGTGSYEQYF.